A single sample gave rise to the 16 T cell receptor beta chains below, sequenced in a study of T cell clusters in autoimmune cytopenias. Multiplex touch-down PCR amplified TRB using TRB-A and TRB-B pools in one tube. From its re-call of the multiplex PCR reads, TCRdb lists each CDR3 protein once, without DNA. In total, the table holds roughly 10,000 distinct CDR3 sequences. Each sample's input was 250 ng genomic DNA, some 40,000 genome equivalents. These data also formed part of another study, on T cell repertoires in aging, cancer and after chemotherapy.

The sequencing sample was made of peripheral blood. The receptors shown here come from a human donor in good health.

Here the CDR3 reads CASKLGPTHNYGYTF. The genes are TRBV28 and TRBJ1-2; TCRdb's D gene call, TRBD1, goes unchecked for lack of DNA. From germline, CDR1 is MDHEN and CDR2 SYDVKM. This CDR3 comprises 15 residues.

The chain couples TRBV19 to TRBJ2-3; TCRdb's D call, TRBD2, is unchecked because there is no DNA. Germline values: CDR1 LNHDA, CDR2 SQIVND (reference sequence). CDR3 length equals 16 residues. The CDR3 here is CASSIGTSRTTDTQYF.

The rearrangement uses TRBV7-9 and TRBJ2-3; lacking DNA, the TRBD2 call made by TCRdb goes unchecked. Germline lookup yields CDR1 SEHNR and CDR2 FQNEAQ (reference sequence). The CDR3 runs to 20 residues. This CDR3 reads CASSPGVVAGAVFGTDTQYF.

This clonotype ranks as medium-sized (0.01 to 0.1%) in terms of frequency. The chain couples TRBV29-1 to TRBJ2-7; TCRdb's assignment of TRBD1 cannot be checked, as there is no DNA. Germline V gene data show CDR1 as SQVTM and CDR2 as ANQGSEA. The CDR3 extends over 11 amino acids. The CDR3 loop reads CSVKDIYEQYF.

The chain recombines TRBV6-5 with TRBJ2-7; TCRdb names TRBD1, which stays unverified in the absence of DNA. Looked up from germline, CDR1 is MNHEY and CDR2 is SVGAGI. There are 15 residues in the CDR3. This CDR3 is CASSPLGQGSYEQYF.

The CDR3 region is CASNWGLAGNNEQFF. This chain joins TRBV5-4 and TRBJ2-1; TCRdb's D call, TRBD2, is unchecked because there is no DNA. This CDR3 has 15 residues. CDR1 is SGHNT, CDR2 YYREEE, per germline (reference sequence).

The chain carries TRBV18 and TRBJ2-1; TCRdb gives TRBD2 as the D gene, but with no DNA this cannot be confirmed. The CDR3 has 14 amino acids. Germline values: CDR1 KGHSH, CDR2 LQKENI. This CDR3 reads CASSLSVGGHEQFF.

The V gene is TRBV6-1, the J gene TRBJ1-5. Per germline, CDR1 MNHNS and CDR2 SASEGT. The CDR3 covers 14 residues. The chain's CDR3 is CASSEVKGGRPQHF.

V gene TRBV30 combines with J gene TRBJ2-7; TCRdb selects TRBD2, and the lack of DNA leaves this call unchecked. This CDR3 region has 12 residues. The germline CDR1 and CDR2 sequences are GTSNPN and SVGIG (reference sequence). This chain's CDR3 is CAVRDSHYEQYF.

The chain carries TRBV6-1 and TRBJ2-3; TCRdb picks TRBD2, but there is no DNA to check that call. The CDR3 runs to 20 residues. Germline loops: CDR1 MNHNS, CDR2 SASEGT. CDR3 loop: CASSPTALAGGPWTTDTQYF.

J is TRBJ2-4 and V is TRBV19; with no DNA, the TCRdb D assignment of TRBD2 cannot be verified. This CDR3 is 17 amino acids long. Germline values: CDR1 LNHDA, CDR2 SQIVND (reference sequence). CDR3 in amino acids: CASSIDARGGTKNIQYF.

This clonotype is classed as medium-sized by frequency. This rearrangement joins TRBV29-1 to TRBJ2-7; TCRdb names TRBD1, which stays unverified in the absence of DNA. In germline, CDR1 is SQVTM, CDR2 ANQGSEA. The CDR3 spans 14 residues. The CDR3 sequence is CSVSGGVPPDEQYF.

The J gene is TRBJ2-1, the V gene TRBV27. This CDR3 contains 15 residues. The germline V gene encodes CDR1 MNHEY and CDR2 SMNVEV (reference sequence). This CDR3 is CASSFKAGVYNERFF.

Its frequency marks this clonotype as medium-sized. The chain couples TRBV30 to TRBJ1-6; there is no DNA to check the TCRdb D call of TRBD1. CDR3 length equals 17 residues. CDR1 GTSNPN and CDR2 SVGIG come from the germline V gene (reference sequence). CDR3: CAWSTTGAGLGRSPLHF.

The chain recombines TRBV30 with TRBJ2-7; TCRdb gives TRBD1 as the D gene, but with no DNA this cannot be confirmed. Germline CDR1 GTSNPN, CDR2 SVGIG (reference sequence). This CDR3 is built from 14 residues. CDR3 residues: CAWSRDRGLGEQYF.

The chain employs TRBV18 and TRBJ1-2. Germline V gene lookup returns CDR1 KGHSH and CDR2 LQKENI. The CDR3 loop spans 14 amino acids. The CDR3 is CASSPPTESYGYTF.